Listed below are T cell receptor beta chains from one sample, sequenced in a study of vaccination effects on CD4 cells after COVID-19. The data were produced by immunoSEQ multiplex PCR, yet TCRdb's version contains in-frame clones alone and is incomplete. The sample lists fewer than 90,000 clones, more than 65% occurring once. Antigens for these TCRs are unknown. Sequenced material: CD4+ T cells from PBMCs cultured with HIV peptides, taken before COVID-19 vaccination. Receptor source: a human donor who had a prior SARS-CoV-2 infection. Each CDR3 is given with its conserved first and last residue. D genes are given only for firm matches. For some rows the clone size is stated as once, few or many, or as a class when expanded; others skip it.

NA	NA	TRBV6-6	TRBJ1-3	CASSYSPGAPGNTIYF	TGTGCCAGCAGTTACTCGCCAGGCGCGCCTGGAAACACCATATATTTT
NA	NA	TRBV11-3	TRBJ2-1	CASSLDRREQFF	TGTGCCAGCAGCTTAGATAGGCGGGAGCAGTTCTTC
TRBD2	NA	TRBV24-1	TRBJ2-3	CATSDNPGLAGATDTQYF	TGTGCCACCAGTGATAACCCTGGACTAGCGGGAGCCACAGATACGCAGTATTTT
NA	NA	TRBV11-3	TRBJ2-7	CASSLGPTPDYEQYF	TGTGCCAGCAGCTTGGGGCCGACCCCGGACTACGAGCAGTACTTC
NA	NA	TRBV7-2	TRBJ2-7	CASSLKEGGYEQYF	TGTGCCAGCAGCTTAAAGGAGGGCGGCTACGAGCAGTACTTC
TRBD1	few	TRBV20-1	TRBJ1-6	CSASPGTGAGSYNSPLHF	TGCAGTGCTAGTCCCGGGACAGGGGCGGGCTCCTATAATTCACCCCTCCACTTT
NA	NA	TRBV18	TRBJ1-3	CASSPSFGERNTIYF	TGTGCCAGCTCACCATCTTTCGGGGAAAGAAACACCATATATTTT
NA	NA	TRBV2	TRBJ2-3	CASRDRGRSTDTQYF	TGTGCCAGCAGGGATCGGGGGCGGAGCACAGATACGCAGTATTTT
NA	few	TRBV27	TRBJ2-3	CASRYMGGDSTDTQYF	TGTGCCAGCAGATACATGGGGGGTGATAGCACAGATACGCAGTATTTT
NA	NA	TRBV4-3	TRBJ2-3	CASSQMTAADTQYF	TGCGCCAGCAGCCAAATGACCGCCGCAGATACGCAGTATTTT
NA	once	TRBV7-9	TRBJ1-4	CASSLGRQEKLFF	TGTGCCAGCAGCTTAGGTCGACAGGAAAAACTGTTTTTT
TRBD1	NA	TRBV24-1	TRBJ2-7	CATPEAGTAYEQYF	TGTGCCACTCCTGAGGCCGGGACAGCTTACGAGCAGTACTTC
TRBD2	NA	TRBV5-4	TRBJ2-1	CASSLGSGSNEQFF	TGTGCCAGCAGCTTGGGCAGCGGGAGTAATGAGCAGTTCTTC
TRBD1	NA	TRBV24-1	TRBJ1-2	CATWSQGDGYTF	TGTGCCACCTGGTCTCAGGGGGATGGCTACACCTTC
NA	NA	TRBV7-7	TRBJ2-1	CASSRQFLDNEQFF	TGTGCTAGCAGCCGACAGTTCTTGGACAATGAGCAGTTCTTC
TRBD1	few	TRBV2	TRBJ2-1	CASSDVRGRDEQFF	TGTGCCAGCAGTGATGTGAGGGGGCGCGATGAGCAGTTCTTC
NA	few	TRBV24-1	TRBJ1-1	CATSATGWGTEAFF	TGTGCCACCAGTGCCACAGGGTGGGGCACTGAAGCTTTCTTT
TRBD2	few	TRBV6-5	TRBJ2-3	CASLFRGRPTDTQYF	TGTGCCAGCCTTTTCCGCGGGAGGCCCACAGATACGCAGTATTTT
NA	NA	TRBV28	TRBJ1-2	CASRIGMLYGYTF	TGTGCCAGCAGGATAGGGATGCTCTATGGCTACACCTTC
NA	NA	TRBV6-5	TRBJ2-7	CASGTGNTYEQYF	TGTGCCAGCGGCACAGGGAATACCTACGAGCAGTACTTC
NA	NA	TRBV9	TRBJ2-3	CASSVDGASGDTQYF	TGTGCCAGCAGCGTAGATGGAGCGTCGGGAGATACGCAGTATTTT
NA	NA	TRBV18	TRBJ2-2	CASSIDPGAGELFF	TGTGCCAGCTCGATTGATCCCGGGGCCGGGGAGCTGTTTTTT
NA	NA	TRBV5-1	TRBJ2-1	CASSLSGPYNEQFF	TGCGCCAGCAGCTTGTCGGGACCCTACAATGAGCAGTTCTTC
TRBD1	NA	TRBV4-3	TRBJ2-2	CASSQGFDRVEGELFF	TGCGCCAGCAGCCAAGGCTTTGACAGGGTCGAGGGGGAGCTGTTTTTT
NA	NA	TRBV2	TRBJ2-1	CASSELRSSYNEQFF	TGTGCCAGCAGTGAGCTAAGGAGCTCCTACAATGAGCAGTTCTTC
TRBD1	NA	TRBV5-8	TRBJ1-5	CASSLRGRGNQPQHF	TGTGCCAGCAGCCTGAGGGGGCGCGGCAATCAGCCCCAGCATTTT
TRBD1	NA	TRBV7-9	TRBJ1-4	CASRKETGGNEKLFF	TGTGCCAGCAGGAAAGAGACAGGGGGGAATGAAAAACTGTTTTTT
NA	NA	TRBV2	TRBJ1-1	CASTGSPNTEAFF	TGTGCCAGCACGGGCAGTCCCAACACTGAAGCTTTCTTT
TRBD2	NA	TRBV19	TRBJ2-7	CASSLGTSGAYEQYF	TGTGCCAGTAGTCTCGGGACTAGCGGGGCCTACGAGCAGTACTTC
NA	NA	TRBV18	TRBJ1-2	CASSPEVSYGYTF	TGTGCCAGCTCACCAGAGGTTTCCTATGGCTACACCTTC
TRBD1	NA	TRBV5-1	TRBJ1-2	CASSFQTGNYGYTF	TGCGCCAGCAGCTTTCAGACAGGGAACTATGGCTACACCTTC
TRBD1	NA	TRBV11-1	TRBJ2-7	CDSPGQPTGQYF	TGTGATTCACCGGGACAGCCTACCGGGCAGTACTTC
NA	once	TRBV30	TRBJ2-5	CAWSVTRWVETQYF	TGTGCCTGGAGCGTTACTCGTTGGGTAGAGACCCAGTACTTC
TRBD1	NA	TRBV5-4	TRBJ1-2	CASSPRTGLNYGYTF	TGTGCCAGCAGCCCCCGGACAGGCCTTAACTATGGCTACACCTTC
NA	NA	TRBV30	TRBJ1-5	CAWSIGGYYQPQHF	TGTGCCTGGAGTATCGGCGGGTATTATCAGCCCCAGCATTTT